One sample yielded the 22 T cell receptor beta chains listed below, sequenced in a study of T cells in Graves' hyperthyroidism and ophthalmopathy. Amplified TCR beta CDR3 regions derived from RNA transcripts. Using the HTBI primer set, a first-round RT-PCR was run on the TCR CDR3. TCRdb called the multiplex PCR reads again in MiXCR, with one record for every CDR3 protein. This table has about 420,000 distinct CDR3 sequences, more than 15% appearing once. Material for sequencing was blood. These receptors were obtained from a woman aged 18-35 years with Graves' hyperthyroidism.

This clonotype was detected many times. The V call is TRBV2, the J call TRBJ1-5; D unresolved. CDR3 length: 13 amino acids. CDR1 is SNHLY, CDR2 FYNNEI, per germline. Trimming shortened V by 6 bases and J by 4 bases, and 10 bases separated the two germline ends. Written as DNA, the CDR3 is TGTGCCAGCAGGGGGAGTTGGAATCAGCCCCAGCATTTT. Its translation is CASRGSWNQPQHF.

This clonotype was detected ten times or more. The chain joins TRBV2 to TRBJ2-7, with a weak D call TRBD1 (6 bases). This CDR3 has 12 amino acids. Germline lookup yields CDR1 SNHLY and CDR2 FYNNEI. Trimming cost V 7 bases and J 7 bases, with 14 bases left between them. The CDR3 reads CASTRGMREQYF. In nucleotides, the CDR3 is TGTGCCAGCACGAGGGGGATGAGGGAGCAGTACTTC.

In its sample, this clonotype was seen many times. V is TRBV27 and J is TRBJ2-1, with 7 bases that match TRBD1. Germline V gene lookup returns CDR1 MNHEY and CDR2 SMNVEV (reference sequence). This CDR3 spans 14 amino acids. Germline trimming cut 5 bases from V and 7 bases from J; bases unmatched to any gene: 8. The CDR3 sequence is CASSERQGENEQFF. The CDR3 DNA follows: TGTGCCAGCAGTGAAAGACAGGGTGAAAATGAGCAGTTCTTC.

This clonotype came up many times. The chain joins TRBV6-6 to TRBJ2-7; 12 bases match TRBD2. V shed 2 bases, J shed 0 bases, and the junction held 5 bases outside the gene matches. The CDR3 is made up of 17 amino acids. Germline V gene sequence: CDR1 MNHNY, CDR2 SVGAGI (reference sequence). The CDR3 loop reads CASSYARLAGASYEQYF. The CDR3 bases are TGTGCCAGCAGTTACGCCCGACTAGCGGGGGCCTCCTACGAGCAGTACTTC.

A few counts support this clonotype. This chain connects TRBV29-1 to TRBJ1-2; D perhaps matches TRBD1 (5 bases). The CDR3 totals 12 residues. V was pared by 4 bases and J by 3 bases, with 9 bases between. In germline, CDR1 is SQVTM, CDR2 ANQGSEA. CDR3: CSVGGTDYGYTF. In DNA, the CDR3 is TGCAGCGTTGGGGGGACGGACTATGGCTACACCTTC.

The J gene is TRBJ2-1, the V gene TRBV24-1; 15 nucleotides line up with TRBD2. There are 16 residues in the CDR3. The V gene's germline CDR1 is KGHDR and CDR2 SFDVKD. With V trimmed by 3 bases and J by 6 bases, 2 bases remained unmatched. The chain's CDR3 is CATSDPGLAGGNEQFF. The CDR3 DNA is TGTGCCACCAGTGATCCGGGACTAGCGGGAGGCAATGAGCAGTTCTTC.

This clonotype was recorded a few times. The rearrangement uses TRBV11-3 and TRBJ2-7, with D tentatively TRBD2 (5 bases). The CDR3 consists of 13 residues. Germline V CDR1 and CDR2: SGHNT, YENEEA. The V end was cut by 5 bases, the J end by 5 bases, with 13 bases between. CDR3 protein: CASSANSGDEQYF. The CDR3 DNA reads TGTGCCAGCAGCGCGAATTCCGGGGACGAGCAGTACTTC.

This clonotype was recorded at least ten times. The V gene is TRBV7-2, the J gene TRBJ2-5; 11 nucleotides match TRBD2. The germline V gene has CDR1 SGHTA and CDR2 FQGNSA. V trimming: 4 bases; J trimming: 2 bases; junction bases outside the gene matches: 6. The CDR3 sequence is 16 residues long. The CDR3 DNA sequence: TGTGCCAGCAGCTCCTCAATAGCGGGGGGGCAAGAGACCCAGTACTTC. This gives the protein CASSSSIAGGQETQYF.

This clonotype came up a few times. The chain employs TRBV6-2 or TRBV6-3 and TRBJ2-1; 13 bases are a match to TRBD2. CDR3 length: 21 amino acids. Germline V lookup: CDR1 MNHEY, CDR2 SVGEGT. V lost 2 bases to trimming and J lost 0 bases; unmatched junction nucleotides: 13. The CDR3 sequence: CASSYPPATSGRLSSYNEQFF. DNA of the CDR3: TGTGCCAGCAGTTACCCCCCTGCGACTAGCGGGAGGTTAAGCTCCTACAATGAGCAGTTCTTC.

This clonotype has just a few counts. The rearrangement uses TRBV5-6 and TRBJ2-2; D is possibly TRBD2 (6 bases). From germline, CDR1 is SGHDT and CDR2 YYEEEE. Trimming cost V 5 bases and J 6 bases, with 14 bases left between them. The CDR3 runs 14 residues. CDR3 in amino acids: CASRGGPIPGELFF. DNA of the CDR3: TGTGCCAGCAGGGGAGGCCCCATACCCGGGGAGCTGTTTTTT.

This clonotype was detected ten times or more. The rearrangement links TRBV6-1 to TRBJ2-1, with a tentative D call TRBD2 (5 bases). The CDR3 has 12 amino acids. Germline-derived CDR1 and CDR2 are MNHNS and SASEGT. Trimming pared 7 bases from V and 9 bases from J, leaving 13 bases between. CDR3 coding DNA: TGTGCCAGCAAGAGCGGCCCCCTTGAGCAGTTCTTC. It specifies CASKSGPLEQFF.

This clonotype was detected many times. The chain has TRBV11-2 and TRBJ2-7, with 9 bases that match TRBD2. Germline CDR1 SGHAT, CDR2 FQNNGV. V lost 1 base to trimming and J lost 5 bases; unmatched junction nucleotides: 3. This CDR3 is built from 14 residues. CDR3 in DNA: TGTGCCAGCAGCTTAGGTAGCGGGAGAGACGAGCAGTACTTC. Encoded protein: CASSLGSGRDEQYF. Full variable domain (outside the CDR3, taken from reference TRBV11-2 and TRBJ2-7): EAGVAQSPRYKIIEKRQSVAFWCNPISGHATLYWYQQILGQGPKLLIQFQNNGVVDDSQLPKDRFSAERLKGVDSTLKIQPAKLEDSAVYLCASSLGSGRDEQYFGPGTRLTVT.

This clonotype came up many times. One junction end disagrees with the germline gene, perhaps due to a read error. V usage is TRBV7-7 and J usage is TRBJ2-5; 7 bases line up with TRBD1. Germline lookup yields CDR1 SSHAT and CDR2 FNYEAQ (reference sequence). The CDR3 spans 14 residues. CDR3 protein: CASSSDRLGETQYF. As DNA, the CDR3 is TGTGCTAGCAGCTCGGACAGGTTGGGGGAGACCCAGTACTTC. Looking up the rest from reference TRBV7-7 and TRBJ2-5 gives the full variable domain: GAGVSQSPRYKVTKRGQDVTLRCDPISSHATLYWYQQALGQGPEFLTYFNYEAQPDKSGLPSDRFSAERPEGSISTLTIQRTEQRDSAMYRCASSSDRLGETQYFGPGTRLLVL.

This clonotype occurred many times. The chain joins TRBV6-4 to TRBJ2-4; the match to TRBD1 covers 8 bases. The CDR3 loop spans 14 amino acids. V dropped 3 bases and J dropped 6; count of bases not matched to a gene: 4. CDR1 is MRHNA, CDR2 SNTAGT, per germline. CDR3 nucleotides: TGTGCCAGCAGTGAGAGGCAGGGGGCAAACATTCAGTACTTC. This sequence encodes CASSERQGANIQYF.

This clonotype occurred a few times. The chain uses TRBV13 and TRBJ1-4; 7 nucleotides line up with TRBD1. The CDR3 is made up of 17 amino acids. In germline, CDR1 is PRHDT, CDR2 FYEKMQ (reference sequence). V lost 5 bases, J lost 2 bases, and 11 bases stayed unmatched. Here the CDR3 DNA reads TGTGCCAGCAGCCTCCACAGGGGTCGAGGGACTAATGAAAAACTGTTTTTT. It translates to CASSLHRGRGTNEKLFF.

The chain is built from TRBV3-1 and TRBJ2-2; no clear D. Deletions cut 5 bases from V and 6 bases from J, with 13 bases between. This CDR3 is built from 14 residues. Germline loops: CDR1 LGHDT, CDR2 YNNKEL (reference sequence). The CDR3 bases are TGTGCCAGCAGCTACCAACTCGGTTCCGGGGAGCTGTTTTTT. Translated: CASSYQLGSGELFF. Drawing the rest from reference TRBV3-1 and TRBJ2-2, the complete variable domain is DTAVSQTPKYLVTQMGNDKSIKCEQNLGHDTMYWYKQDSKKFLKIMFSYNNKELIINETVPNRFSPKSPDKAHLNLHINSLELGDSAVYFCASSYQLGSGELFFGEGSRLTVL.

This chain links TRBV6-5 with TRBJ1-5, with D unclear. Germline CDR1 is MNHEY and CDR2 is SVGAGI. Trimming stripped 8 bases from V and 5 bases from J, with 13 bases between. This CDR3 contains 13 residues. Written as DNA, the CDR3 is TGTGCCAGCGGACTGATTGATGATCAGCCCCAGCATTTT. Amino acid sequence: CASGLIDDQPQHF.

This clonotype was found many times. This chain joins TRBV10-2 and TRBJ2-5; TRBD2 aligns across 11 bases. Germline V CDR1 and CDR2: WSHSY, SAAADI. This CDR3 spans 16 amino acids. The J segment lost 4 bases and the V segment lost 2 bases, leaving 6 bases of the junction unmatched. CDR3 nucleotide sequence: TGCGCCAGCAGTGAGCGGTCTAGCGGGAGGTTAGAGACCCAGTACTTC. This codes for CASSERSSGRLETQYF.

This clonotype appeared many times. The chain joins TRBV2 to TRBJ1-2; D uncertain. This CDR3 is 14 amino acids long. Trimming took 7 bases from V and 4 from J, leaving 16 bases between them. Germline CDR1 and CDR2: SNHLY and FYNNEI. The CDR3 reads CASKGSPDPYGYTF. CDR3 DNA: TGTGCCAGCAAAGGTTCACCGGATCCCTATGGCTACACCTTC.

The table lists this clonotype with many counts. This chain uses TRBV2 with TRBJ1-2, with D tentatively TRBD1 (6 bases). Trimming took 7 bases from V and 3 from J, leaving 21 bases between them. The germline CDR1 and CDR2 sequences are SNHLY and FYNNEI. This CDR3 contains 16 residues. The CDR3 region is CASTRTANPSYYGYTF. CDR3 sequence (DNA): TGTGCCAGCACGCGGACAGCCAATCCCTCCTACTATGGCTACACCTTC.

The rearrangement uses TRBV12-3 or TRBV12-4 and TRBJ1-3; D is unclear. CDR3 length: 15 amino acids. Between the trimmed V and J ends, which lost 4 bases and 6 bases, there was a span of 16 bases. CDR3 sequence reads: CASSSYGRILNTIYF. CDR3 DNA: TGTGCCAGCAGTTCTTATGGGAGAATCTTAAACACCATATATTTT.

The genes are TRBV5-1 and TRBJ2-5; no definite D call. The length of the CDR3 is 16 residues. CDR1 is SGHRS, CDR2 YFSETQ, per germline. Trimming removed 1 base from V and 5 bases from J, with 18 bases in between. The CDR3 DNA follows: TGCGCCAGCAGCTTGTCGTCGGCGTCCCTCGGGGAGACCCAGTACTTC. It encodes CASSLSSASLGETQYF.